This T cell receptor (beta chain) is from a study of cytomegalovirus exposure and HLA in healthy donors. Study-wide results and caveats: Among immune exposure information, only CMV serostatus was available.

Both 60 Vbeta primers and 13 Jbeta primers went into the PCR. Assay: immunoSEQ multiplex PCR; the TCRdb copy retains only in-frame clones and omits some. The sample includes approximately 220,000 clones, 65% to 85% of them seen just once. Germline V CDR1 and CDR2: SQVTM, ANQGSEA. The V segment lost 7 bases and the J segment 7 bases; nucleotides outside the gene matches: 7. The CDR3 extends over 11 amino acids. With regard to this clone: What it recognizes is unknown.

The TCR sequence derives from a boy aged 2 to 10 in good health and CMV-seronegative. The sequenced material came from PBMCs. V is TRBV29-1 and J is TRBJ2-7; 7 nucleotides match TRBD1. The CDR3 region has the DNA TGCAGCGAACGACAGGGCAAAGAGCAGTACTTC. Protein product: CSERQGKEQYF.